Described below is a single T cell receptor (beta chain) sequence and its context. This specimen comes from a study of blood T cell repertoires in COVID-19. Study in general: The study drew acute and convalescent COVID-19 samples from the United States, Italy and Spain.

The CDR3 sequence is 16 residues long. Germline CDR1 and CDR2: SGHRS and YFSETQ. Trimming removed 5 bases at V and 3 bases at J, with 20 bases between. Ages ranged from about 18 to 89 years, with residence in some 25 US areas. Individuals in the exposed group had encountered a COVID-19 case within 2 weeks preceding study entry. Authors' data handling: Researchers report that nucleated cell counts were estimated from reference gene primer amplification. The repertoire was sequenced with immunoSEQ multiplex PCR; TCRdb's copy has only in-frame clones and lacks some. The V and J calls and clone size are taken from that table; D and trimming were inferred from the DNA. In the table there are some 150,000 clones, 80% to 85% of which are singletons.

This chain connects TRBV5-1 to TRBJ2-5; possibly TRBD2 for D (6 bases). This sequence was found in a woman in her fifties or sixties who had been exposed to COVID-19. The sample was PBMCs or T cells enriched from blood (not recorded which). CDR3 coding DNA: TGCGCCAGCAGTCTTGGGACTTTCTTCGGGAAAGAGACCCAGTACTTC. This encodes CASSLGTFFGKETQYF.